This TCR beta chain derives from a study of CD8 T cells in ankylosing spondylitis. Study outcomes and limitations: Earlier authors reported some of these motif variants in reactive arthritis synovial fluid and blood. The clones that were linked to disease were reported to be significantly enriched in matched synovial fluid samples from ankylosing spondylitis patients. The study identified a TCR beta motif of about eight highly homologous variants that appeared characteristic of ankylosing spondylitis blood. Those disease-linked clones were CD8+; they were also relatively rare in peripheral blood.

A word on this clonotype: Antigen specificity is unknown.

CDR1 SNHLY and CDR2 FYNNEI come from the germline V gene. The CDR3 is 15 amino acids. V was trimmed by 11 bases and J by 3 bases, leaving 21 bases between them. Quantitative barcoded 5'-RACE was used to prepare TCR beta libraries. TCRdb reprocessed the 5' RACE reads with MiXCR, giving one entry per CDR3 protein. The sample has fewer than 500,000 distinct CDR3 sequences; 20% to 25% are singletons. The genes are TRBV2 and TRBJ2-3; D unclear. The sample taken for sequencing was blood, either unsorted or a sorted T cell fraction (not recorded which). The receptor was derived from a male donor with ankylosing spondylitis. CDR3 nucleotides: TGTGCCGACCGAATAATGGGCAGGTCAACAGATACGCAGTATTTT. Its protein is CADRIMGRSTDTQYF.